These 22 T cell receptor beta chains originate from one sample sequenced in a study of response to subunit inactivated influenza vaccine. TCRdb passed the RT-PCR reads through MiXCR, listing each CDR3 protein once. The table records roughly 650,000 distinct CDR3 sequences, about 15% of them present only once. The sample here was PBMCs from blood, taken 11 to 12 days after vaccination. These receptor sequences come from a man in his fifties or sixties who received an inactivated influenza vaccine.

Only a few counts were recorded for this clonotype. J is TRBJ2-3 and V is TRBV7-2; D not certain. V was clipped by 2 bases and J by 2 bases, with 8 bases between them. The CDR3 spans 14 residues. Per germline, CDR1 SGHTA and CDR2 FQGNSA. The DNA of the CDR3 is TGTGCCAGCAGCTTATCAACAACCACAGATACGCAGTATTTT. Its translation: CASSLSTTTDTQYF.

The chain recombines TRBV7-8 with TRBJ1-2, with 10 bases identical to TRBD1. The length of the CDR3 is 14 residues. Trimming cost V 5 bases and J 6 bases; bases outside gene matches: 6. From germline, CDR1 is SGHVS and CDR2 FQNEAQ. CDR3 residues: CASSNDRGRNGYTF. CDR3 in DNA: TGTGCCAGCAGCAACGACAGGGGGCGCAATGGCTACACCTTC.

This clonotype was found a few times. This sequence joins TRBV4-3 and TRBJ2-5; TRBD1 matches at 10 bases. CDR1 is LGHNA, CDR2 YSLEER, per germline. CDR3 size: 14 residues. The V and J ends lost 1 base and 5 bases, in that order; junction bases with no gene match: 1. CDR3 region: CASSQGTGGETQYF. The CDR3 nucleotides are TGCGCCAGCAGCCAAGGGACAGGGGGTGAGACCCAGTACTTC.

The genes are TRBV11-2 and TRBJ2-5; D is uncertain. Germline V CDR1 and CDR2: SGHAT, FQNNGV. The V end was cut by 5 bases, the J end by 2 bases, with 18 bases between. The CDR3 is 16 amino acids. The CDR3 loop is CASSHTIRPPQETQYF. CDR3 sequence (DNA): TGTGCCAGCAGCCACACAATCCGACCCCCACAAGAGACCCAGTACTTC.

The chain couples TRBV7-2 to TRBJ2-7, with 7 bases aligning to TRBD2. Germline trimming cut 2 bases from V and 1 base from J; bases unmatched to any gene: 11. This CDR3 contains 17 residues. Germline-derived CDR1 and CDR2 are SGHTA and FQGNSA. The CDR3 loop reads CASSLSVSPSGSYEQYF. CDR3 DNA: TGTGCCAGCAGCTTATCTGTCTCCCCTAGCGGTTCCTACGAGCAGTACTTC.

This clonotype was observed many times. CDR3 DNA: TGTGCCAGCAGCTTAGTGGCAGCCTACGAGCAGTACTTC. Protein product: CASSLVAAYEQYF. The V and J genes are TRBV7-2 and TRBJ2-7; D uncertain. The germline V and J ends were trimmed by 1 base and 2 bases, with 6 bases remaining between them. CDR3 size: 13 residues. CDR1 is SGHTA and CDR2 is FQGNSA in the germline V gene.

A note on this clonotype: One end of the junction does not line up with germline, which may come from a read error. The chain uses TRBV12-3 or TRBV12-4 and TRBJ2-6, with D maybe TRBD1 (5 bases). The CDR3 has 17 residues. CDR3 sequence (DNA): TGTACCAGCAGTTCCCCGACAGACGGAACTGGGGCCAACGTCCTGACTTTC. It specifies CTSSSPTDGTGANVLTF.

V gene TRBV18 combines with J gene TRBJ2-6; unclear D gene. Deletions cut 2 bases from V and 0 bases from J, with 11 bases between. Germline V gene data show CDR1 as KGHSH and CDR2 as LQKENI. The CDR3 runs to 17 residues. CDR3 region: CASSPSLSFSGANVLTF. For the CDR3, the DNA is TGTGCCAGCTCACCAAGCCTCTCTTTCTCTGGGGCCAACGTCCTGACTTTC.

CDR3 coding DNA: TGCGCCAGCAGCCAAGACTCCTCAGTAGCCCAGTACTTC. It specifies CASSQDSSVAQYF. The genes are TRBV4-3 and TRBJ2-5, with D unclear. The germline V and J ends were trimmed by 0 bases and 9 bases, with 11 bases remaining between them. CDR3 length equals 13 residues. Germline V gene sequence: CDR1 LGHNA, CDR2 YSLEER.

This clonotype was seen more than once but under ten times. V and J are TRBV20-1 and TRBJ2-5; TRBD2 aligns across 10 bases. The CDR3 runs to 16 residues. Germline lookup yields CDR1 DFQATT and CDR2 SNEGSKA (reference sequence). Trimming at V came to 5 bases and at J to 3 bases, leaving 12 bases not matched to a gene. CDR3 protein: CSAGTAPLAGEETQYF. The DNA for the CDR3 is TGCAGTGCTGGTACCGCCCCCCTAGCGGGAGAAGAGACCCAGTACTTC.

This clonotype was found a few times. V gene TRBV10-3 combines with J gene TRBJ2-3, with TRBD1 identical over 9 bases. The CDR3 covers 14 residues. The ends lost 6 bases at V and 2 bases at J; junction bases unmatched: 3. Germline V gene lookup returns CDR1 ENHRY and CDR2 SYGVKD. The CDR3 coding sequence is TGTGCCATCAGGGGACAGGGCTTCACAGATACGCAGTATTTT. Amino acid sequence: CAIRGQGFTDTQYF.

In this sample, this clonotype turned up a few times. The chain combines TRBV6-5 with TRBJ1-1, with a weak D call TRBD1 (6 bases). Germline loops: CDR1 MNHEY, CDR2 SVGAGI. V lost 1 base to trimming and J lost 2 bases, with 8 bases between them. This CDR3 is built from 14 residues. CDR3 residues: CASSYLDSNTEAFF. DNA for the CDR3: TGTGCCAGCAGTTACTTGGACAGTAACACTGAAGCTTTCTTT.

There are a few counts of this clonotype. The CDR3 DNA reads TGCGCCAGCAGCTTGGCCGCCACCTCCTACGAGCAGTACTTC. Translating it yields CASSLAATSYEQYF. V usage is TRBV5-1 and J usage is TRBJ2-7; no firm D call. With 0 bases removed from V and 0 bases from J, the gap between germline ends came to 7 bases. The CDR3 length is 14 residues. Germline lookup yields CDR1 SGHRS and CDR2 YFSETQ. The full variable domain, with the rest looked up from reference TRBV5-1 and TRBJ2-7, is KAGVTQTPRYLIKTRGQQVTLSCSPISGHRSVSWYQQTPGQGLQFLFEYFSETQRNKGNFPGRFSGRQFSNSRSEMNVSTLELGDSALYLCASSLAATSYEQYFGPGTRLTVT.

There are many counts of this clonotype. The chain joins TRBV29-1 to TRBJ2-2; weak D call: TRBD1 (6 bases). In germline, CDR1 is SQVTM, CDR2 ANQGSEA. V was trimmed by 8 bases and J by 1 base, leaving 11 bases between them. This CDR3 has 13 residues. For the CDR3, the DNA is TGCAGCACCTGGACAGTGAACACCGGGGAGCTGTTTTTT. Translating gives CSTWTVNTGELFF.

The table lists this clonotype with a few counts. The chain employs TRBV24-1 and TRBJ1-1; 8 positions agree with TRBD1. V was pared by 5 bases and J by 1 base, with 2 bases of the junction left unmatched. This CDR3 has 14 amino acids. Germline V gene data show CDR1 as KGHDR and CDR2 as SFDVKD. The CDR3 reads CATSGGTGNTEAFF. Written as DNA, the CDR3 is TGTGCCACCAGTGGGGGGACAGGGAACACTGAAGCTTTCTTT.

This clonotype was counted at least ten times. The rearrangement uses TRBV5-6 and TRBJ2-2, with D possibly being TRBD2 (5 bases). Trimming cost V 0 bases and J 3 bases, with 15 bases left between them. CDR1 and CDR2 (germline): SGHDT, YYEEEE. The CDR3 is 17 amino acids. CDR3 loop: CASSLGRVGVHTGELFF. The CDR3 DNA is TGTGCCAGCAGCTTGGGGCGTGTCGGGGTACACACCGGGGAGCTGTTTTTT.

This clonotype has just a few counts. The rearrangement uses TRBV2 and TRBJ2-7, with 7 bases aligning to TRBD1. The junction had 10 bases not matched to a gene; V was cut back by 5 bases and J by 3 bases. CDR3 length: 15 residues. Per germline, CDR1 SNHLY and CDR2 FYNNEI. The chain's CDR3 is CASSQPGQIRYEQYF. In nucleotides, the CDR3 is TGTGCCAGCAGTCAACCGGGACAGATACGCTACGAGCAGTACTTC.

This chain uses TRBV5-6 with TRBJ2-3, with 9 bases fitting TRBD1. The V gene's germline CDR1 is SGHDT and CDR2 YYEEEE. Trimming took 4 bases from V and 0 from J; bases not matched to a gene: 6. CDR3 length: 16 residues. Written as DNA, the CDR3 is TGTGCCAGCAGCGTCGGGACAGGGCTTAGCACAGATACGCAGTATTTT. This sequence encodes CASSVGTGLSTDTQYF.

This clonotype was observed a handful of times. This sequence joins TRBV24-1 and TRBJ2-3, with 8 bases matching TRBD2. With 4 bases clipped from V and 4 bases from J, the junction kept 9 bases outside the gene matches. Germline CDR1 is KGHDR and CDR2 is SFDVKD. The length of the CDR3 is 16 residues. CDR3 sequence: CATSDISGIGADTQYF. The CDR3 nucleotides read TGTGCCACCAGTGACATTAGCGGGATAGGAGCAGATACGCAGTATTTT.

Regarding this clonotype: Because the CDR3's place on the DNA is in doubt, the DNA is left out and the CDR3 is given as listed by TCRdb. The rearrangement joins TRBV5-1 to TRBJ2-3; whether TRBD1, the table's D call, matches the DNA was not checked. Per the germline V gene, CDR1 is SGHRS and CDR2 is YFSETQ. The CDR3 is 15 residues long, counting both termini. The CDR3 is CASSFRARGGDTQYF.

As to this clonotype: The junction departs from the called germline gene at one end, perhaps through a read error. The chain combines TRBV6-5 with TRBJ2-4; D may match TRBD1 or TRBD2 (5 bases each). The CDR3 covers 16 residues. The germline CDR1 and CDR2 sequences are MNHEY and SVGAGI. CDR3: CASSYSTAGTEKIQYF. In DNA form, the CDR3 reads TGTGCCAGCAGTTACTCGACAGCAGGGACCGAAAAGATTCAGTACTTC.

The CDR3 spells CAISERRGSNQPQHF. CDR3 coding DNA: TGTGCCATCAGTGAGAGAAGGGGTAGCAATCAGCCCCAGCATTTT. The chain is built from TRBV10-3 and TRBJ1-5; D is possibly TRBD1 (5 bases). V was trimmed by 2 bases and J by 0 bases, leaving 8 bases between them. CDR3 size: 15 residues. In germline, CDR1 is ENHRY, CDR2 SYGVKD.